This T cell receptor (beta chain) came from a study of control samples from healthy donors and cancer patients. Clones were sequenced by immunoSEQ multiplex PCR, and TCRdb holds only the in-frame ones, with some missing. The sample yields some 150,000 clones, 85% to 95% seen once. V shed 0 bases and J 1 base; nucleotides not matched to a gene: 8. The CDR3 is 17 residues long. Per germline, CDR1 ENHRY and CDR2 SYGVKD. Material: blood. The sequence came from a man aged 50 to 60 in good health. The chain has TRBV10-3 and TRBJ2-7, with 8 bases aligning to TRBD1. CDR3 nucleotide sequence: TGTGCCATCAGTGAGTCGATTTGGGACAGGCCTTCCTACGAGCAGTACTTC. Amino acid sequence: CAISESIWDRPSYEQYF.